Listed below are T cell receptor beta chains from one sample, sequenced in a study of T cell changes during pregnancy in multiple sclerosis. Here immunoSEQ multiplex PCR was the method, and the copy in TCRdb shows in-frame clones only, minus some. The profile covers 55,000 to 65,000 clones, with approximately 92% appearing a single time and less than 0.45% taken by the ten largest. This material consisted of CD4+ T cells from peripheral blood mononuclear cells, taken before pregnancy. These receptors were obtained from a female donor with multiple sclerosis, enrolled in a pregnancy study. Each CDR3 is given with its conserved first and last residue. The order of the fields is J gene, V gene, D gene, clone size, CDR3 DNA, CDR3 protein. The D gene is left open where the match is weak. Size is stated for part of the rows, as once, few or many counts, or as a class when the clone is expanded.

TRBJ2-7	TRBV7-2	NA	NA	TGTGCCAGCAGCTCAGGCGGGGGCAGGGTCAACGAGCAGTACTTC	CASSSGGGRVNEQYF
TRBJ1-4	TRBV6-1	NA	NA	TGTGCCAGCAGTGAATTGGGGGCCGCTAATGAAAAACTGTTTTTT	CASSELGAANEKLFF
TRBJ2-2	TRBV19	TRBD2	once	TGTGCCAGTAGGCTAGCGGGATCGAACACCGGGGAGCTGTTTTTT	CASRLAGSNTGELFF
TRBJ2-6	TRBV7-3	TRBD2	NA	TGTGCCAGCAGTCCCCTCAGTTTAGCGGGAGGCCGCTCTGGGGCCAACGTCCTGACTTTC	CASSPLSLAGGRSGANVLTF
TRBJ1-1	TRBV6-1	TRBD1	once	TGTGCCAGCAGTGGGGGGCCGAACAGGGGGGCTTTCTTT	CASSGGPNRGAFF
TRBJ2-1	TRBV25-1	TRBD1	few	TGTGCCAGCAGCCTAAGACAGGGTATGAATGAGCAGTTCTTC	CASSLRQGMNEQFF
TRBJ2-1	TRBV28	TRBD1	NA	TGTGCCAGCAGTTCCGACAGGGTCCCCGTCTTTCCCAATGAGCAGTTCTTC	CASSSDRVPVFPNEQFF
TRBJ1-1	TRBV7-6	NA	NA	TGTGCCAGCAGCTTCACAGGGTCGAACACTGAAGCTTTCTTT	CASSFTGSNTEAFF
TRBJ2-7	TRBV2	NA	NA	TGTGCCAGCAGTCAGGACAGCTTCCAGCAGTACTTC	CASSQDSFQQYF
TRBJ2-2	TRBV18	NA	NA	TGTGCCAGCTCACCACGCCGGGAGAGCGGGGAGCTGTTTTTT	CASSPRRESGELFF
TRBJ2-4	TRBV2	NA	NA	TGTGCCAGCACCACAGGGAGGGGGTTAGCCAAAAACATTCAGTACTTC	CASTTGRGLAKNIQYF
TRBJ2-5	TRBV4-1	TRBD2	NA	TGCGCCAGCAGCCAAGAGGCGGGAGGTAGTCAGCTGAGGGAGACCCAGTACTTC	CASSQEAGGSQLRETQYF
TRBJ2-3	TRBV15	TRBD2	NA	TGTGCCACCAGCAGAGATAAGCCCGGACTAGCGGGAGGTTTCGGCACAGATACGCAGTATTTT	CATSRDKPGLAGGFGTDTQYF
TRBJ2-5	TRBV6-5	TRBD1	NA	TGTGCCAGCAGTCATGACAGGGCATCCGCAGAGACCCAGTACTTC	CASSHDRASAETQYF
TRBJ2-6	TRBV27	NA	NA	TGTGCCAGCAGCCAAAACAGTGCCGGGGCCAACGTCCTGACTTTC	CASSQNSAGANVLTF
TRBJ2-3	TRBV7-2	TRBD1	NA	TGTGCCAGCAGCCCCTCGGGACAGGGGACAGATACGCAGTATTTT	CASSPSGQGTDTQYF
TRBJ2-1	TRBV27	TRBD2	NA	TGTGCCAGCAGTTCGGGACGGGGGGAGTTCTTC	CASSSGRGEFF
TRBJ1-1	TRBV5-1	NA	NA	TGCGCCAGCAGCCCCCGGGGGGGCGGTGGGGCTTTCTTT	CASSPRGGGGAFF
TRBJ2-2	TRBV28	NA	NA	TGTGCCAGCAGTTTGGGGGACATAAACACCGGGGAGCTGTTTTTT	CASSLGDINTGELFF
TRBJ2-3	TRBV29-1	NA	once	TGCAGCGTTGGGCAGATAAGCACAGATACGCAGTATTTT	CSVGQISTDTQYF
TRBJ1-2	TRBV5-8	NA	few	TGTGCCAGCAGCTTGGCCGGGGGAGTTGGCTACACCTTC	CASSLAGGVGYTF
TRBJ2-2	TRBV15	TRBD1	NA	TGTGCCACCAGCAGCCTGGGGACAGTGAACACCGGGGAGCTGTTTTTT	CATSSLGTVNTGELFF
TRBJ2-1	TRBV11-1	TRBD2	NA	TGTGCCAGCAGCCGGACTAGCATCCACAATGAGCAGTTCTTC	CASSRTSIHNEQFF
TRBJ1-2	TRBV18	TRBD1	NA	TGTGCCAGCTCACCGACAGGGGGCCCTAACTATGGCTACACCTTC	CASSPTGGPNYGYTF
TRBJ2-7	TRBV6-1	NA	NA	TGTGCCAGTGGACAGGGAGGGAGCTACGAGCAGTACTTC	CASGQGGSYEQYF
TRBJ2-1	TRBV27	NA	NA	TGTGCCAGCAGTTTGGGGCCAGACAACTACAATGAGCAGTTCTTC	CASSLGPDNYNEQFF
TRBJ1-3	TRBV4-3	TRBD1	NA	TGCGCCAGCAGCCCGGGACAGGGGTTCGGAAACACCATATATTTT	CASSPGQGFGNTIYF
TRBJ2-3	TRBV7-2	TRBD2	NA	TGTGCCAGCAGCTCGACGGGGGGGGCGCAGTATTTT	CASSSTGGAQYF
TRBJ2-7	TRBV9	TRBD2	NA	TGTGCCAGCAGCGCCAGGGACTACCTTGGAGGGGAGCAGTACTTC	CASSARDYLGGEQYF
TRBJ2-7	TRBV27	NA	NA	TGTGCCAGCAGTTCAAACTACGAGCAGTACTTC	CASSSNYEQYF
TRBJ2-7	TRBV5-6	NA	NA	TGTGCCAGCAGCAATAGCGGAACCTACGAGCAGTACTTC	CASSNSGTYEQYF
TRBJ2-3	TRBV6-4	TRBD2	NA	TGTGCCAGCAGAGAAGCGGGAACGGCCGCAGATACGCAGTATTTT	CASREAGTAADTQYF
TRBJ1-1	TRBV5-1	TRBD1	NA	TGCGCCAGCAGCGGGAAGGGACAGGGGAATAGAAACACTGAAGCTTTCTTT	CASSGKGQGNRNTEAFF
TRBJ2-2	TRBV4-1	NA	NA	TGCGCCAGCAGCCAAGAGGTTATCCGCAGGGGCGGGACCGGGGAGCTGTTTTTT	CASSQEVIRRGGTGELFF
TRBJ2-2	TRBV11-2	TRBD1	NA	TGTGCCAGCAGCCCCGGGGACAGAACGAACACCGGGGAGCTGTTTTTT	CASSPGDRTNTGELFF
TRBJ2-7	TRBV18	TRBD1	once	TGTGCCAGCTCTCAGCAAGGGGGCGGTGAGCAGTACTTC	CASSQQGGGEQYF
TRBJ1-2	TRBV27	NA	NA	TGTGCCAGCAGTTCCGGGAGGCCGGCCTGGTCCTATGGCTACACCTTC	CASSSGRPAWSYGYTF
TRBJ2-2	TRBV6-6	TRBD2	NA	TGTGCCAGCAGTTACTCGAGAGCGGGGACCGGGGAGCTGTTTTTT	CASSYSRAGTGELFF
TRBJ2-2	TRBV18	NA	NA	TGTGCCAGCTCACCACCAACTACCGTCGGGGAGCTGTTTTTT	CASSPPTTVGELFF
TRBJ2-1	TRBV4-3	TRBD2	NA	TGCGCCAGCAGCCAAGACCCTAGCGGGTTTGCTGAGCAGTTCTTC	CASSQDPSGFAEQFF